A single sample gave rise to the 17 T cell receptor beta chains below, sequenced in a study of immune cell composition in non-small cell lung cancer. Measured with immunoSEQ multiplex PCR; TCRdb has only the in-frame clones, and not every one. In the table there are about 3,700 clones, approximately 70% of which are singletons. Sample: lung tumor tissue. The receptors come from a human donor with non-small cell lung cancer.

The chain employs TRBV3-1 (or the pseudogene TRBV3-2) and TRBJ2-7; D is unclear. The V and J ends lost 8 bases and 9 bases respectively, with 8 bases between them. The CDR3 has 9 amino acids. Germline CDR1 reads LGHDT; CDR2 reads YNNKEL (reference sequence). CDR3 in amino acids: CASFFPQYF. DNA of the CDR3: TGTGCCAGCTTCTTCCCGCAGTACTTC.

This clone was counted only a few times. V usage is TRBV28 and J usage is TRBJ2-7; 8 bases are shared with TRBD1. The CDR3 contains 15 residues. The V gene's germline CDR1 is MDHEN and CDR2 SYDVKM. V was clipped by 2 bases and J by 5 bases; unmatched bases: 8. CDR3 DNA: TGTGCCAGCAGTTTAGGGTCAGGGGGCGTCGACGAGCAGTACTTC. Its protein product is CASSLGSGGVDEQYF.

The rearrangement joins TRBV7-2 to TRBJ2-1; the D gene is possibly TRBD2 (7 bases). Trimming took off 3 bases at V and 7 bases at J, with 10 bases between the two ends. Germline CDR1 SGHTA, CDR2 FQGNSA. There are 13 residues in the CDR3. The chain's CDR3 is CASSLRGGNEQFF. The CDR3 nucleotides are TGTGCCAGCAGCTTGAGGGGGGGGAATGAGCAGTTCTTC. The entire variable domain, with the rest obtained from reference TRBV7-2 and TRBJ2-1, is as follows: GAGVSQSPSNKVTEKGKDVELRCDPISGHTALYWYRQSLGQGLEFLIYFQGNSAPDKSGLPSDRFSAERTGGSVSTLTIQRTQQEDSAVYLCASSLRGGNEQFFGPGTRLTVL.

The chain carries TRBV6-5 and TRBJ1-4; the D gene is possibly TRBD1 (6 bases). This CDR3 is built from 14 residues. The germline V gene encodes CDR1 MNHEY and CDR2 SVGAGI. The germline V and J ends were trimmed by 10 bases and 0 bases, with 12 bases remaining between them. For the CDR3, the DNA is TGTGCCACCGGACAGCCTGCAACTAATGAAAAACTGTTTTTT. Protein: CATGQPATNEKLFF.

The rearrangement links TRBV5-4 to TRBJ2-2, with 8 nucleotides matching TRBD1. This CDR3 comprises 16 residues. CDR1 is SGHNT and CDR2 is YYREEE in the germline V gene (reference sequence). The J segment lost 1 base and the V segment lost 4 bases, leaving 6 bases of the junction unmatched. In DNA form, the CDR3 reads TGTGCCAGCAGCACCCGGACAGGGAGGAACACCGGGGAGCTGTTTTTT. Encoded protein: CASSTRTGRNTGELFF.

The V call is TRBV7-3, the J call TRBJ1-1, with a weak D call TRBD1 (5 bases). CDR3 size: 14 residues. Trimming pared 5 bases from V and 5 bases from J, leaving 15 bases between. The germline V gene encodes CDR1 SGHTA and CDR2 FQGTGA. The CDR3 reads CASSPLGGSTEAFF. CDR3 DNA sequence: TGTGCCAGCAGCCCCCTGGGGGGGAGTACTGAAGCTTTCTTT.

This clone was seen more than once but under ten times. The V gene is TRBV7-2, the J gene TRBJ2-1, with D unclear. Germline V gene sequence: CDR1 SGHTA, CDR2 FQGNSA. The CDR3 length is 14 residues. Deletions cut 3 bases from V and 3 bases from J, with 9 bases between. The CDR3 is CASSLVPGYNEQFF. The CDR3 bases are TGTGCCAGCAGCTTGGTCCCAGGCTACAATGAGCAGTTCTTC.

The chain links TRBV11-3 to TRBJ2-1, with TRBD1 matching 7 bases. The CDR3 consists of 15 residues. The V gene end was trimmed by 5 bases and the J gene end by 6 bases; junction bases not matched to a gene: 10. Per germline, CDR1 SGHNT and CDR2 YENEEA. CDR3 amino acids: CASSLQGQRTNEQFF. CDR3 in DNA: TGTGCCAGCAGCCTTCAGGGACAGCGAACCAATGAGCAGTTCTTC.

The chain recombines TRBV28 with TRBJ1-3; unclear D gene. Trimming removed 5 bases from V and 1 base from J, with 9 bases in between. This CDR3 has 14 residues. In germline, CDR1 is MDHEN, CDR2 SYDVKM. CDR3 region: CASSPPESGNTIYF. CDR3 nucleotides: TGTGCCAGCAGTCCCCCGGAGTCTGGAAACACCATATATTTT.

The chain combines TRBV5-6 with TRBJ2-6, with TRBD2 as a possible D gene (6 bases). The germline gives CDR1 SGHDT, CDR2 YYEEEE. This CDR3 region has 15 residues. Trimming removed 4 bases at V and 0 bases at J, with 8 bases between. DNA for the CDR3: TGTGCCAGCAGCCCGGGACTCTCTGGGGCCAACGTCCTGACTTTC. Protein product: CASSPGLSGANVLTF.

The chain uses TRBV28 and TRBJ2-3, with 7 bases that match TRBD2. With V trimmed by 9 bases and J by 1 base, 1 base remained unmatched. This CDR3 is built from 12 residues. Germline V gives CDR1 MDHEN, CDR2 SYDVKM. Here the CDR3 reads CASTSGTDTQYF. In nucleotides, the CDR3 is TGTGCCAGTACTAGCGGCACAGATACGCAGTATTTT. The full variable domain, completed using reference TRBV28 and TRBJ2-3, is DVKVTQSSRYLVKRTGEKVFLECVQDMDHENMFWYRQDPGLGLRLIYFSYDVKMKEKGDIPEGYSVSREKKERFSLILESASTNQTSMYLCASTSGTDTQYFGPGTRLTVL.

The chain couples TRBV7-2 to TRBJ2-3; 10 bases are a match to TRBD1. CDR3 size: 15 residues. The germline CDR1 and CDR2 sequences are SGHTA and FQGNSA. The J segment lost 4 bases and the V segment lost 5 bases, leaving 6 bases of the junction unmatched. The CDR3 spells CASSRRDRGADTQYF. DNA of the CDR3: TGTGCCAGCAGCCGCCGGGACAGGGGAGCAGATACGCAGTATTTT.

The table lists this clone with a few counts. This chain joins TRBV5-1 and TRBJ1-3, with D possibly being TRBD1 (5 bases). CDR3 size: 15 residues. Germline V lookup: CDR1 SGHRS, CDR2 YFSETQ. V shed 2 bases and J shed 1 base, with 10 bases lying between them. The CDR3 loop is CASSLTGSSGNTIYF. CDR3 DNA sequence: TGCGCCAGCAGCTTAACAGGATCTTCTGGAAACACCATATATTTT.

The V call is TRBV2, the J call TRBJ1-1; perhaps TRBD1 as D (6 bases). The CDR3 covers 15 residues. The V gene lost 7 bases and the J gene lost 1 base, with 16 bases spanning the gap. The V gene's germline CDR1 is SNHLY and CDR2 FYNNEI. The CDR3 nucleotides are TGTGCCAGCATGGGGGAGAGGGGGAGGAACACTGAAGCTTTCTTT. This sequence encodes CASMGERGRNTEAFF.

The CDR3 loop is CASNPRELAGNTIYF. CDR3 nucleotide sequence: TGTGCCAGCAATCCCCGGGAGCTGGCTGGAAACACCATATATTTT. The chain combines TRBV2 with TRBJ1-3, with unresolved D. The CDR3 extends over 15 amino acids. Per germline, CDR1 SNHLY and CDR2 FYNNEI. Trimming took off 7 bases at V and 2 bases at J, with 15 bases between the two ends.

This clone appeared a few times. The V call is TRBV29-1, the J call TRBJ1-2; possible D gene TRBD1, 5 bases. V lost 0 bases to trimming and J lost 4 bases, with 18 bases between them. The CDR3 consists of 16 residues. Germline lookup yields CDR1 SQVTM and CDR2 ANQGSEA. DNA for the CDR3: TGCAGCGTTGAAGAGAAGCAGGGAATACCGGGCTATGGCTACACCTTC. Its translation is CSVEEKQGIPGYGYTF.

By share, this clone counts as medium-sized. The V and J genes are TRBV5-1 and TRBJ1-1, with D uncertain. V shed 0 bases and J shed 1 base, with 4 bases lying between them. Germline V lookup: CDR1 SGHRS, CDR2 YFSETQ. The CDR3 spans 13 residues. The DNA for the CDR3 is TGCGCCAGCAGCTTGGGTCGGAACACTGAAGCTTTCTTT. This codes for CASSLGRNTEAFF.